The 10 T cell receptor beta chains below come from one sample, sequenced in a study of patients and donors after allogeneic stem cell transplantation. One entry per CDR3 protein results from TCRdb running MiXCR on the RT-PCR reads. Seen here are 920,000 or so distinct CDR3 sequences, roughly 18% observed once, and the top ten hold around 6%. Sequenced material: blood, either unsorted or a sorted T cell fraction (not recorded which). These receptors were collected from a human donor who was either an allogeneic HSCT recipient or a stem cell or donor lymphocyte infusion donor (not recorded which). It is not recorded whose cells these are; they may come from a transplant donor.

This chain links TRBV18 with TRBJ1-5, with D perhaps TRBD1 (6 bases). The germline V gene has CDR1 KGHSH and CDR2 LQKENI. V was shortened by 5 bases and J by 3 bases, with 20 bases between the two germline ends. This CDR3 contains 17 residues. CDR3 in amino acids: CASSSYYKQGNNQPQHF. CDR3 DNA: TGTGCCAGCTCATCATACTACAAACAGGGAAACAATCAGCCCCAGCATTTT.

This clonotype occurred many times. The chain couples TRBV5-1 to TRBJ2-1; 9 bases match TRBD1. Per germline, CDR1 SGHRS and CDR2 YFSETQ. With V trimmed by 7 bases and J by 9 bases, 14 bases remained unmatched. The CDR3 runs to 15 residues. CDR3 sequence reads: CASSPRDRVYAEQFF. The CDR3 nucleotides are TGCGCCAGCTCCCCTCGGGACAGGGTTTATGCTGAGCAGTTCTTC.

This sequence joins TRBV4-1 and TRBJ1-2; a possible D gene is TRBD1 (6 bases). The length of the CDR3 is 17 residues. Trimming took off 2 bases at V and 2 bases at J, with 18 bases between the two ends. Germline V lookup: CDR1 MGHRA, CDR2 YSYEKL. DNA for the CDR3: TGCGCCAGCAGCCAACTCTCGACCGGGACATCAAACTATGGCTACACCTTC. This gives the protein CASSQLSTGTSNYGYTF.

The V gene is TRBV27, the J gene TRBJ2-1; 9 bases match TRBD2. CDR3 length: 14 residues. Germline V gene data show CDR1 as MNHEY and CDR2 as SMNVEV (reference sequence). Trimming removed 5 bases from V and 7 bases from J; junction bases left unmatched: 6. The CDR3 here is CASSRKLAGNEQFF. As DNA, the CDR3 is TGTGCCAGCAGTAGGAAACTAGCGGGTAATGAGCAGTTCTTC.

V gene TRBV6-2 or TRBV6-3 combines with J gene TRBJ2-2, with 10 positions matching TRBD1. The trim removed 6 bases at V and 6 bases at J, leaving 7 bases unmatched. From germline, CDR1 is MNHEY and CDR2 SVGEGT. The CDR3 totals 15 residues. The CDR3 loop reads CASRPRTGGPGELFF. CDR3 coding DNA: TGTGCCAGCAGACCCAGGACAGGGGGTCCCGGGGAGCTGTTTTTT.

The chain joins TRBV7-2 to TRBJ2-2; a weak D match, TRBD1 (6 bases). CDR3 length equals 16 residues. V lost 2 bases and J lost 4, with 14 bases in between. The germline gives CDR1 SGHTA, CDR2 FQGNSA. CDR3 sequence (DNA): TGTGCCAGCAGCTTAACCAGGGGTCACGTCACCGGGGAGCTGTTTTTT. Translating it yields CASSLTRGHVTGELFF.

This clonotype was counted ten times or more. The V call is TRBV29-1, the J call TRBJ1-1; D is ambiguous. Germline CDR1 SQVTM, CDR2 ANQGSEA. The CDR3 length is 11 residues. The V and J ends lost 5 bases and 1 base respectively, with 5 bases between them. CDR3 sequence: CSVRQNTEAFF. For the CDR3, the DNA is TGCAGCGTTCGACAGAACACTGAAGCTTTCTTT.

This clonotype was found a few times. The V and J genes are TRBV6-1 and TRBJ2-3, with 7 bases lining up with TRBD1. Germline V gene sequence: CDR1 MNHNS, CDR2 SASEGT. V lost 6 bases, J lost 3 bases, and 9 bases stayed unmatched. CDR3 length equals 15 residues. CDR3 bases: TGTGCCAGCAGATCTCAAGGGGGCCTTACAGATACGCAGTATTTT. Protein sequence: CASRSQGGLTDTQYF.

The genes are TRBV18 and TRBJ1-3; D unclear. The germline V gene encodes CDR1 KGHSH and CDR2 LQKENI. The length of the CDR3 is 16 residues. Trimming shortened V by 0 bases and J by 6 bases, and 15 bases separated the two germline ends. The CDR3 coding sequence is TGTGCCAGCTCACCACCGGACCCCGGCCCGGCAAACACCATATATTTT. Its translation: CASSPPDPGPANTIYF.

The chain joins TRBV21-1 to TRBJ2-1; the table calls TRBD2, which could not be checked here. TRBV21-1 is a pseudogene locus. The CDR3 is 15 residues long. The CDR3 protein is CASSKALILDNEQFF. CDR3 bases: TGTGCCAGCAGCAAAGCGCTTATACTAGACAATGAGCAGTTCTTC.